Described below is a single T cell receptor (beta chain) sequence and its context. Its cognate antigen is unknown. The germline and genes are mouse ones. The read comes to an end 1 residue before the CDR3 does, leaving the germline J gene to fill in the end. V trimming: 2 bases; J trimming: 5 bases; junction bases outside the gene matches: 2. In germline, CDR1 is SNHLY, CDR2 FYNGKV (reference sequence). This CDR3 contains 13 residues. Time point in this sample: mouse harvest day 7 after allogeneic transplant. The graft held 10^6 splenic CD5+ T cells and 10^7 T-cell-depleted bone marrow cells. The data are from a study of tissue T cells after allogeneic stem cell transplantation. Study-wide results and caveats: Within patients, tissue anatomy strongly shaped TCR repertoire composition. Some tissue clones might be persisting host cells; their alloreactivity or antigen specificity was not determined.

Here immunoSEQ multiplex PCR was the method, and the copy in TCRdb shows in-frame clones only, minus some. This sample has roughly 6,000 clones; roughly half occur once, and the top ten carry 6% to 8.5%. V is TRBV3 and J is TRBJ1-1; TRBD1 matches at 7 bases. The sequence was collected from a female BALB/c mouse given C57BL/6 T cells with graft-versus-host disease after an allogeneic hematopoietic cell transplant. Sequencing was done on a sample of gut tissue. CDR3 protein: CASSLRDRTEVFF. The sequenced part of the CDR3 DNA is TGTGCCAGCAGCTTAAGGGACAGAACAGAAGTCTTC.